The sequence of this TCR beta chain was determined in a study of T-cell memory formation after mild COVID-19. This CDR3 comprises 12 residues. V lost 5 bases, J lost 6 bases, and 10 bases lay in between. The germline gives CDR1 MNHEY, CDR2 SVGAGI. This clonotype turned up a few times. TCRdb processed the 5' RACE reads anew with MiXCR; each CDR3 protein has one entry. The sample carries about 390,000 distinct CDR3 sequences, 15% to 20% recorded once. Sample: PBMCs or a T cell subset sorted from them (not recorded which). The chain has TRBV6-5 and TRBJ1-1; D gene unclear. This receptor was taken from a man younger than 35 who had mild COVID-19 (a few samples of this study predate the infection). Cell type and time point are not known. This CDR3 is CASSPEGAEAFF. For the CDR3, the DNA is TGTGCCAGCAGTCCTGAGGGCGCTGAAGCTTTCTTT.